This entry lists 4 T cell receptor beta chains sequenced from one sample in a study of blood T cell repertoires in COVID-19. Profiled with immunoSEQ multiplex PCR; TCRdb holds only in-frame clones, not every one. There are about 400,000 clones in the sample; roughly 88% occur only once, and over 0.9% lies in the top ten. The sequencing sample was made of PBMCs or T cells enriched from blood (not recorded which). Source of these receptors: a woman in her twenties or thirties with acute COVID-19.

V gene TRBV4-1 combines with J gene TRBJ1-5; unclear D gene. Germline V gene data show CDR1 as MGHRA and CDR2 as YSYEKL. This CDR3 is built from 15 residues. V dropped 0 bases and J dropped 6 bases, with 12 bases sitting between them. The CDR3 region is CASSQESGRRQPQHF. The CDR3 DNA reads as TGCGCCAGCAGCCAAGAGTCCGGCAGGCGTCAGCCCCAGCATTTT.

The CDR3, as DNA: TGTGCCAGCAGCTCACGACAGGGGCGGCCTGGGGCCAACGTCCTGACTTTC. It codes for CASSSRQGRPGANVLTF. The V and J genes are TRBV7-8 and TRBJ2-6; 8 positions agree with TRBD1. The CDR3 runs to 17 residues. Germline CDR1 reads SGHVS; CDR2 reads FQNEAQ. V lost 4 bases, J lost 2 bases, and 7 bases stayed unmatched.

The chain joins TRBV27 to TRBJ1-1; D not certain. The ends were cut back, 4 bases at V and 11 bases at J, with 11 bases in the middle. The CDR3 sequence is 11 residues long. Germline lookup yields CDR1 MNHEY and CDR2 SMNVEV (reference sequence). This CDR3 reads CASSWRGSAFF. The CDR3 bases are TGTGCCAGCAGTTGGCGGGGATCGGCTTTCTTT.

The chain carries TRBV2 and TRBJ2-1; D uncertain. Trimming cost V 5 bases and J 4 bases, with 9 bases left between them. Looked up from germline, CDR1 is SNHLY and CDR2 is FYNNEI. The CDR3 totals 13 residues. The CDR3 coding sequence is TGTGCCAGCAGTCAAACAGAGTACAATGAGCAGTTCTTC. This gives the protein CASSQTEYNEQFF.